These 31 T cell receptor beta chains came from one sample sequenced in a study of T-cell reconstitution after alpha-beta-depleted transplantation in children. The authors prepared the TCRbeta library with unique molecular identifiers. TCRdb reanalysed the PCR reads using MiXCR and keeps one entry per CDR3 protein. Altogether hundreds of thousands of distinct CDR3 sequences are present, less than 20% being singletons, with the ten largest covering just under 5%. This material consisted of PBMCs, mostly from graft donor cells, taken 360 days after TCRalphabeta/CD19-depleted stem cell transplant. Receptors were obtained from a male patient aged 10 to 17 who had a stem cell transplant for acute lymphoblastic leukemia, so the T cells may come from the graft donor.

The chain links TRBV9 to TRBJ1-4; 9 bases are a match to TRBD1. In germline, CDR1 is SGDLS, CDR2 YYNGEE. Trimming removed 3 bases from V and 9 bases from J; junction bases left unmatched: 9. The CDR3 spans 15 residues. CDR3 nucleotide sequence: TGTGCCAGCAGCGCCTCCGGGACAGGGAGGAAAAAACTGTTTTTT. This translates into CASSASGTGRKKLFF.

This clonotype was seen only a few times. The gene calls are TRBV10-3 and TRBJ2-5, with a possible D match to TRBD1 (6 bases). The V gene's germline CDR1 is ENHRY and CDR2 SYGVKD. V lost 0 bases to trimming and J lost 5 bases, with 19 bases between them. The CDR3 has 17 residues. CDR3 DNA sequence: TGTGCCATCAGTGAGTCGAGCCGGACAGTTGTCCGGGAGACCCAGTACTTC. It encodes CAISESSRTVVRETQYF.

The chain employs TRBV29-1 and TRBJ2-1; 7 nucleotides align to TRBD2. The J segment lost 7 bases and the V segment lost 5 bases, leaving 14 bases of the junction unmatched. The CDR3 is 15 residues long. Germline V gene lookup returns CDR1 SQVTM and CDR2 ANQGSEA. The CDR3: CSVQLATPFANEQFF. CDR3 nucleotides: TGCAGCGTTCAACTAGCGACACCTTTTGCAAATGAGCAGTTCTTC.

The chain uses TRBV5-1 and TRBJ2-1; D may be TRBD2 (6 bases). The CDR3 consists of 15 residues. V gave up 2 bases and J gave up 9 bases, with 18 bases separating them. Germline V lookup: CDR1 SGHRS, CDR2 YFSETQ. Here the CDR3 DNA reads TGCGCCAGCAGCTTATCGGGAGTGTTGGTAGTTGAGCAGTTCTTC. This gives the protein CASSLSGVLVVEQFF.

The chain has TRBV18 and TRBJ1-1; a weak D match, TRBD1 (5 bases). V lost 3 bases and J lost 0, with 11 bases in between. This CDR3 region has 15 residues. CDR1 KGHSH and CDR2 LQKENI come from the germline V gene. CDR3 nucleotide sequence: TGTGCCAGCTCACCGTCCCAGGGTCTGAACACTGAAGCTTTCTTT. This gives the protein CASSPSQGLNTEAFF.

This clonotype was observed a handful of times. The V call is TRBV6-2 or TRBV6-3, the J call TRBJ2-1; D might be TRBD2 (6 bases). Germline V CDR1 and CDR2: MNHEY, SVGEGT. The V end lost 10 bases, the J end lost 0 bases, and 16 bases lay between the germline ends. The CDR3 covers 15 residues. The chain's CDR3 is CATRVAASSYNEQFF. CDR3 sequence (DNA): TGTGCCACTAGGGTAGCGGCAAGCTCCTACAATGAGCAGTTCTTC.

This clonotype has just a few counts. This rearrangement joins TRBV4-1 to TRBJ2-4; 7 bases fit TRBD1. Losses at the gene ends were 2 bases for V and 8 bases for J; bases not matched to a gene: 6. Germline CDR1 and CDR2: MGHRA and YSYEKL. The CDR3 extends over 14 amino acids. This CDR3 is CASSQPKGAYIQYF. The CDR3 bases are TGCGCCAGCAGCCAACCTAAGGGGGCGTACATTCAGTACTTC.

J is TRBJ1-1 and V is TRBV29-1; D unresolved. Germline loops: CDR1 SQVTM, CDR2 ANQGSEA. V was cut by 2 bases and J by 1 base, with 8 bases left in between. The CDR3 is 13 amino acids. The CDR3 spells CSVEIHSNTEAFF. CDR3 nucleotide sequence: TGCAGCGTTGAAATCCATTCGAACACTGAAGCTTTCTTT.

This chain uses TRBV5-1 with TRBJ2-1; D not resolved. The CDR3 is made up of 16 amino acids. Per the germline V gene, CDR1 is SGHRS and CDR2 is YFSETQ. V lost 4 bases and J 0 bases, leaving 14 bases between the germline ends. Here the CDR3 reads CASSSSKKASYNEQFF. Here the CDR3 DNA reads TGCGCCAGCAGCAGCAGCAAAAAGGCCTCCTACAATGAGCAGTTCTTC.

Only a few counts were recorded for this clonotype. The chain carries TRBV12-3 or TRBV12-4 and TRBJ2-1; TRBD1 might be the D (6 bases). Deletions cut 5 bases from V and 6 bases from J, with 11 bases between. The CDR3 has 13 amino acids. CDR3 coding DNA: TGTGCCAGCAGTACCAGGGGTGCCAATGAGCAGTTCTTC. It specifies CASSTRGANEQFF.

This clonotype has only a few counts. This chain joins TRBV6-2 or TRBV6-3 and TRBJ2-2, with D tentatively TRBD2 (6 bases). The CDR3 totals 17 residues. V gave up 6 bases and J gave up 1 base, with 18 bases separating them. Germline loops: CDR1 MNHEY, CDR2 SVGEGT. This chain's CDR3 is CASRPRLPGVNTGELFF. CDR3 bases: TGTGCCAGCAGACCCAGGTTGCCGGGGGTGAACACCGGGGAGCTGTTTTTT.

There are a few counts of this clonotype. In nucleotides, the CDR3 is TGTGCCAGCAGCCTGGGCTTTAGGGACACTGAAGCTTTCTTT. Translating gives CASSLGFRDTEAFF. This chain links TRBV4-2 with TRBJ1-1; no clear D gene. CDR1 is LGHNA, CDR2 YNFKEQ, per germline. The germline V and J ends were trimmed by 4 bases and 3 bases, with 12 bases remaining between them. The length of the CDR3 is 14 residues.

This chain joins TRBV15 and TRBJ2-7; D gene ambiguous. Germline assignment: CDR1 LNHNV and CDR2 YYDKDF (reference sequence). The CDR3 spans 15 residues. V was shortened by 1 base and J by 3 bases, with 13 bases between the two germline ends. The CDR3 DNA reads TGTGCCACCAGCAGAGTGGGCACAGCCGGCTACGAGCAGTACTTC. This encodes CATSRVGTAGYEQYF.

The J gene is TRBJ1-2, the V gene TRBV18; unclear D gene. CDR3 length: 14 amino acids. CDR1 and CDR2 from the germline V gene are KGHSH and LQKENI. Trimming left V 1 base short and J 5 bases short, with 11 bases between. The CDR3 bases are TGTGCCAGCTCACCACAGGCAGACTATTATGGCTACACCTTC. As protein: CASSPQADYYGYTF.

This clonotype came up a few times. The chain is built from TRBV7-3 and TRBJ2-3; D is unclear. Germline loops: CDR1 SGHTA, CDR2 FQGTGA. Trimming removed 9 bases from V and 1 base from J, with 14 bases in between. There are 14 residues in the CDR3. The CDR3: CASSRVGGTDTQYF. CDR3 nucleotides: TGTGCCAGTTCTAGGGTGGGTGGCACAGATACGCAGTATTTT.

This clonotype occurred a few times. The rearrangement uses TRBV5-1 and TRBJ2-5, with TRBD1 matching over 7 bases. The CDR3 consists of 15 residues. V gave up 4 bases and J gave up 2 bases; unmatched junction bases: 8. The germline V gene has CDR1 SGHRS and CDR2 YFSETQ. Here the CDR3 reads CASSSTGARQETQYF. The CDR3 DNA is TGCGCCAGCAGCAGCACAGGGGCCCGACAAGAGACCCAGTACTTC. Based on the CDR3 plus reference TRBV5-1 and TRBJ2-5, the full variable domain is KAGVTQTPRYLIKTRGQQVTLSCSPISGHRSVSWYQQTPGQGLQFLFEYFSETQRNKGNFPGRFSGRQFSNSRSEMNVSTLELGDSALYLCASSSTGARQETQYFGPGTRLLVL.

This clonotype was detected a few times. The gene calls are TRBV29-1 and TRBJ2-5, with 15 bases that match TRBD2. Unmatched junction bases numbered 3, after V lost 6 bases and J lost 10 bases. The CDR3 loop spans 12 amino acids. Germline-derived CDR1 and CDR2 are SQVTM and ANQGSEA. CDR3 sequence: CSVGLAGGIQYF. In nucleotides, the CDR3 is TGCAGCGTGGGACTAGCGGGAGGTATCCAGTACTTC.

There are a few counts of this clonotype. The genes are TRBV5-1 and TRBJ2-7, with D possibly called TRBD1 or TRBD2 (6 bases each). The V end was cut by 5 bases, the J end by 5 bases, with 17 bases between. Germline V gene sequence: CDR1 SGHRS, CDR2 YFSETQ. This CDR3 has 14 residues. The CDR3 coding sequence is TGCGCCAGCAGACAAGAATCCGGGGGCAACGAGCAGTACTTC. This gives the protein CASRQESGGNEQYF.

V is TRBV5-1 and J is TRBJ2-1; D may be TRBD2 (5 bases). This CDR3 is built from 16 residues. CDR1 is SGHRS and CDR2 is YFSETQ in the germline V gene. The V and J ends lost 0 bases and 4 bases respectively, with 14 bases between them. The CDR3 region is CASSLAVNGDYNEQFF. CDR3 DNA sequence: TGCGCCAGCAGCTTGGCTGTAAACGGGGATTACAATGAGCAGTTCTTC.

This clonotype was picked up a small number of times. The CDR3 here is CSVVGQGHDRSSYEQYF. In DNA, the CDR3 is TGCAGCGTTGTTGGGCAGGGACACGATAGGAGCTCCTACGAGCAGTACTTC. This chain links TRBV29-1 with TRBJ2-7; perhaps TRBD1 as D (6 bases). The CDR3 has 17 amino acids. In germline, CDR1 is SQVTM, CDR2 ANQGSEA. The V gene lost 4 bases and the J gene lost 0 bases, with 22 bases spanning the gap.

This clonotype showed up just a few times. The chain joins TRBV29-1 to TRBJ1-4, with D maybe TRBD1 (5 bases). The CDR3 consists of 14 residues. Germline V gene data show CDR1 as SQVTM and CDR2 as ANQGSEA. With 6 bases removed from V and 4 bases from J, the gap between germline ends came to 15 bases. The CDR3 spells CSVLVGTYNEKLFF. The CDR3 bases are TGCAGCGTCCTGGTCGGGACCTATAATGAAAAACTGTTTTTT.

The sample holds a few counts of this clonotype. The chain recombines TRBV12-3 or TRBV12-4 with TRBJ2-3, with 8 bases identical to TRBD1. V gave up 4 bases and J gave up 2 bases; unmatched junction bases: 5. CDR3 size: 15 residues. The CDR3 here is CASSSRTGYTDTQYF. The CDR3 bases are TGTGCCAGCAGTTCCCGGACAGGGTACACAGATACGCAGTATTTT.

This clonotype came up a few times. The DNA of the CDR3 is TGTGCCAGCAGCTTAGACGGAAATACGCAGTATTTT. This sequence encodes CASSLDGNTQYF. The chain combines TRBV7-8 with TRBJ2-3; D not certain. V dropped 1 base and J dropped 7 bases, with 6 bases sitting between them. The CDR3 extends over 12 amino acids. CDR1 SGHVS and CDR2 FQNEAQ come from the germline V gene.

The CDR3 DNA sequence: TGTGCCAGCAGCCTCGACAGGGGTTTTCAGCCCCAGCATTTT. Protein sequence: CASSLDRGFQPQHF. The rearrangement links TRBV12-3 or TRBV12-4 to TRBJ1-5; 8 nucleotides align to TRBD1. J lost 6 bases, V lost 6 bases, and 7 bases had no gene match. The CDR3 is 14 residues long.

This clonotype was seen repeatedly, ten times or more. The V gene is TRBV6-1, the J gene TRBJ2-3; D is perhaps TRBD1 or TRBD2 (6 bases each). The CDR3 contains 17 residues. Per germline, CDR1 MNHNS and CDR2 SASEGT. With 6 bases removed from V and 10 bases from J, the gap between germline ends came to 29 bases. The CDR3 DNA reads as TGTGCCAGCAGACGCTTTCGGGTTGGGGGTTCGGGGGCCTCGCAGTATTTT. As protein: CASRRFRVGGSGASQYF.

This clonotype was detected only a few times. V usage is TRBV12-3 or TRBV12-4 and J usage is TRBJ2-5; D not certain. The CDR3 extends over 14 amino acids. The ends were cut back, 7 bases at V and 4 bases at J, with 16 bases in the middle. CDR3 region: CASTTFGPPETQYF. DNA for the CDR3: TGTGCCAGCACTACATTCGGGCCCCCAGAGACCCAGTACTTC.

This clonotype was seen only a few times. This chain uses TRBV6-5 with TRBJ2-1, with D perhaps TRBD1 or TRBD2 (5 bases each). The CDR3 is made up of 14 amino acids. The germline V gene encodes CDR1 MNHEY and CDR2 SVGAGI. V was clipped by 2 bases and J by 7 bases, with 12 bases between them. CDR3 sequence reads: CASSYGGVMNEQFF. The CDR3 DNA sequence: TGTGCCAGCAGTTACGGGGGAGTTATGAATGAGCAGTTCTTC.

There are a few counts of this clonotype. This rearrangement joins TRBV27 to TRBJ1-1, with 9 bases identical to TRBD1. The ends lost 7 bases at V and 4 bases at J; junction bases unmatched: 4. Germline CDR1 is MNHEY and CDR2 is SMNVEV (reference sequence). The CDR3 sequence is 13 residues long. The CDR3 reads CASKKTGGTEAFF. Written as DNA, the CDR3 is TGTGCCAGCAAAAAGACAGGGGGCACTGAAGCTTTCTTT.

The sample holds a few counts of this clonotype. This chain uses TRBV7-8 with TRBJ2-7, with D perhaps matching TRBD1 or TRBD2 (6 bases each). V lost 5 bases to trimming and J lost 0 bases, with 14 bases between them. CDR1 and CDR2 from the germline V gene are SGHVS and FQNEAQ. This CDR3 region has 15 residues. The DNA for the CDR3 is TGTGCCAGCAGCCCCGAGGGGGGCTACTCCTACGAGCAGTACTTC. It yields the protein CASSPEGGYSYEQYF.

Notes on this clonotype: One end of the junction fails to match germline, which may point to a read error. The V gene is TRBV5-6, the J gene TRBJ1-1; D remains unclear. Germline V gene lookup returns CDR1 SGHDT and CDR2 YYEEEE. CDR3 size: 13 residues. The CDR3 DNA sequence: TGTGCCAGCAGCTTGACGGTGAACTCTGAAGCTTTCTTT. This sequence encodes CASSLTVNSEAFF.

The chain combines TRBV15 with TRBJ2-7; D call uncertain. V lost 0 bases to trimming and J lost 6 bases, with 6 bases between them. This CDR3 spans 12 amino acids. CDR1 and CDR2 from the germline V gene are LNHNV and YYDKDF (reference sequence). Here the CDR3 reads CATSRDQAEQYF. CDR3 sequence (DNA): TGTGCCACCAGCAGAGATCAGGCCGAGCAGTACTTC.